This T cell receptor (beta chain) was obtained from a study of blood T cell repertoires in COVID-19. In the source study's methods: Estimates of nucleated cell counts were drawn from the amplification of reference gene primers. Profiling relied on immunoSEQ multiplex PCR, and the TCRdb table lists in-frame clones only, not all of them. That table is the source of V, J and clone size, and D and trimming were worked out from the DNA. This table holds some 260,000 clones, roughly four fifths found once. The sequence came from a man aged 30 to 45 with acute COVID-19. Sequences were obtained from PBMCs or T cells enriched from blood (not recorded which).

CDR3 nucleotides: TGTGCCAGCAGCCATCATGGACTAGCGGGAGGTCCAGATACGCAGTATTTT. It encodes CASSHHGLAGGPDTQYF. The chain employs TRBV14 and TRBJ2-3, with 14 positions matching TRBD2. V was clipped by 3 bases and J by 4 bases; unmatched bases: 6. Looked up from germline, CDR1 is SGHDN and CDR2 is FVKESK. The CDR3 runs 17 residues.